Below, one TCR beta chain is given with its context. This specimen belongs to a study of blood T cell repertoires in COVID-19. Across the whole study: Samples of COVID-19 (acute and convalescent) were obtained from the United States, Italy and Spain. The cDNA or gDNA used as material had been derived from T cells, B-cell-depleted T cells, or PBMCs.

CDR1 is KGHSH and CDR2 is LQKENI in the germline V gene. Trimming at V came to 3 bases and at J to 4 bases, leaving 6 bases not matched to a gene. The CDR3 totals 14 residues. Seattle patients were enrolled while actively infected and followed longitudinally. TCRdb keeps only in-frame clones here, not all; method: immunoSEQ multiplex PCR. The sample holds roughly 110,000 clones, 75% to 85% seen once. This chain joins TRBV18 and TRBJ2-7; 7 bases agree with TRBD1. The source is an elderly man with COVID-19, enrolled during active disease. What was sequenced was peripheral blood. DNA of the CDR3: TGTGCCAGCTCACCTGGGGACAGTTTGTACGAGCAGTACTTC. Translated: CASSPGDSLYEQYF.